This T cell receptor beta chain was sequenced during a study of T cells in Graves' hyperthyroidism and ophthalmopathy. Study-wide findings and caveats: Expanded thyroid clonotypes (above 0.001) were mostly also found in blood.

Absent ophthalmopathy progression within 18 months defined stable Graves' hyperthyroidism. TCR beta CDR3 sequences were amplified from RNA transcripts. HTBI primers were the set used in a first-round RT-PCR of the TCR CDR3. In TCRdb, the multiplex PCR reads were re-called with MiXCR into one record per CDR3 protein. In the table there are under 450,000 distinct CDR3 sequences, approximately 14% of which are singletons. As regards this clonotype: Its antigen is as yet unknown.

V was clipped by 5 bases and J by 4 bases, with 11 bases between them. Germline loops: CDR1 MNHEY, CDR2 SVGEGT. The CDR3 sequence is 13 residues long. This chain joins TRBV6-2 or TRBV6-3 and TRBJ1-1; D is perhaps TRBD1 (6 bases). Sequenced sample: blood. The TCR sequence derives from a woman aged 18-29 years with Graves' hyperthyroidism. The CDR3 spells CASSRGGTTEAFF. CDR3 sequence (DNA): TGTGCCAGCAGTCGAGGGGGAACCACTGAAGCTTTCTTT.